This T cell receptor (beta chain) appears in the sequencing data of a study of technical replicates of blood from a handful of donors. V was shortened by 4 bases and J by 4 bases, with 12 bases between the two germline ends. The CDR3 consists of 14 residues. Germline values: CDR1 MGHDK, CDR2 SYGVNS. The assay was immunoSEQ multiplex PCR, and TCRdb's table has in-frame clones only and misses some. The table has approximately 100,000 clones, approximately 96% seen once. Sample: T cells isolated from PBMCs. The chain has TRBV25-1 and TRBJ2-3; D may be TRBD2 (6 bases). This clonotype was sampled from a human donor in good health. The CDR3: CASSGRESADTQYF. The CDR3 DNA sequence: TGTGCCAGCAGTGGTCGGGAGTCGGCAGATACGCAGTATTTT.